This TCR beta chain was sequenced for a study of OX40 agonist ivuxolimab in advanced cancers. The data were produced by immunoSEQ multiplex PCR, yet TCRdb's version contains in-frame clones alone and is incomplete. The sample has more than 45,000 clones, approximately 84% seen once; the top ten hold more than 0.95%. The CDR3 has 15 residues. Germline V CDR1 and CDR2: SGHVS, FQNEAQ. Trimming left V 2 bases short and J 1 base short, with 8 bases between. Blood sampling was done at baseline, cycle 4 day 1, and cycle 7 day 1. Findings of the study overall: At 0.1 to 3.0 mg/kg and by week 6, CD4+ and CD8+ T cells in the blood had expanded clonally. Also present in some nonresponders was a low level of normalized T-cell clonal expansion.

Remarks on this clone: The antigen remains unidentified.

The V gene is TRBV7-8, the J gene TRBJ2-2; D remains unclear. This TCR derives from an adult with an advanced solid tumor such as melanoma, head and neck, liver or kidney cancer. The sequencing used CD4+ or CD8+ T cells sorted from blood, collected in a trial of the OX40 agonist ivuxolimab. The CDR3 DNA is TGTGCCAGCAGCTTAAATAGACAGAACACCGGGGAGCTGTTTTTT. It translates to CASSLNRQNTGELFF.